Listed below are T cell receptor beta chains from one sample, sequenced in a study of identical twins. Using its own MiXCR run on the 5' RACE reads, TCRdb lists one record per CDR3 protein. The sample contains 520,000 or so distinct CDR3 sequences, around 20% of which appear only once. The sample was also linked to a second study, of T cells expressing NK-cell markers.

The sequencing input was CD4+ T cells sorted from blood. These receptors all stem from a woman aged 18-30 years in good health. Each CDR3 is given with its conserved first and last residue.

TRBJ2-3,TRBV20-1,CSFPAGGTDTQYF
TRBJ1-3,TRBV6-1,CASSSAGNTIYF
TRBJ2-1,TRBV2,CASSALARGEQFF
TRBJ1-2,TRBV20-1,CSARRDSQGYTF
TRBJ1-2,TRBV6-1,CASSSGDRSRWLDGYTF
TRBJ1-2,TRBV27,CASWGNYGYTF
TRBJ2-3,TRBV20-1,CSPGGQGGDTQYF
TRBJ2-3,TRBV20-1,CSARAASTDTQYF
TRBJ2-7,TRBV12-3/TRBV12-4,CASSSRWEQYF
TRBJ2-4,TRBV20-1,CSARDQAVANIQYF
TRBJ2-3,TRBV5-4,CASSSETSARGADTQYF
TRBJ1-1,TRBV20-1,CSATPGGGAKREAFF
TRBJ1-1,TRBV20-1,CSARDPGSLNTEAFF
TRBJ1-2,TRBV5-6,CASSFLRVRGYTF
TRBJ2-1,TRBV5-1,CASSLPKSGAPNEQFF
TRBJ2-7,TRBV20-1,CSASGRALHEQYF
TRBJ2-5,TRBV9,CASSVRPLETQYF
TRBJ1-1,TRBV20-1,CSAERDRGNTEAFF
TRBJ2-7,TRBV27,CASSLLSRTGGRDEQYF
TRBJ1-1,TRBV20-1,CSASNRATEAFF
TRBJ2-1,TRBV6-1,CASSISGRVSNEQFF
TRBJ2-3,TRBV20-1,CSARFRRDNTDTQYF